These 10 T cell receptor beta chains were all obtained from the same sample, sequenced in a study of neoadjuvant anti-PD-1 for oral cavity cancer. Clones were sequenced by immunoSEQ multiplex PCR, and TCRdb holds only the in-frame ones, with some missing. Here the sample spans about 42,000 clones, about 77% being singletons. As for time point: after neoadjuvant nivolumab, at surgical resection. The sample consisted of PBMCs, taken after nivolumab (anti-PD-1) treatment. Receptors were obtained from a person aged 35 to 85 with oral cavity squamous cell carcinoma.

In this sample, this clone turned up once. This chain uses TRBV7-3 with TRBJ2-7; 8 nucleotides line up with TRBD1. The V gene end was trimmed by 5 bases and the J gene end by 6 bases; junction bases not matched to a gene: 9. The CDR3 is made up of 14 amino acids. Germline assignment: CDR1 SGHTA and CDR2 FQGTGA. As DNA, the CDR3 is TGTGCCAGCAGCCATGGACAGGGAGTTCTCGAGCAGTACTTC. It codes for CASSHGQGVLEQYF.

The V and J genes are TRBV2 and TRBJ1-2; D is undetermined. Between the trimmed V and J ends, which lost 4 bases and 1 base, there was a span of 7 bases. The CDR3 consists of 13 residues. Germline V gene sequence: CDR1 SNHLY, CDR2 FYNNEI. DNA for the CDR3: TGTGCCAGCAGTGTAAGGAATAACTATGGCTACACCTTC. Translating gives CASSVRNNYGYTF.

The rearrangement joins TRBV7-9 to TRBJ2-1, with D unclear. Between the trimmed V and J ends, which lost 6 bases and 4 bases, there was a span of 16 bases. Germline V gives CDR1 SEHNR, CDR2 FQNEAQ (reference sequence). CDR3 length: 15 residues. The CDR3 spells CASRRSAEPYNEQFF. The CDR3 DNA sequence: TGTGCCAGCAGACGCTCGGCGGAACCTTACAATGAGCAGTTCTTC.

V is TRBV6-1 and J is TRBJ1-2; D is undetermined. V was clipped by 1 base and J by 7 bases, with 10 bases between them. Germline V CDR1 and CDR2: MNHNS, SASEGT. The CDR3 is made up of 13 amino acids. Written as DNA, the CDR3 is TGTGCCAGCAGTGAAGGAGGGTCCTTTGGCTACACCTTC. This sequence encodes CASSEGGSFGYTF.

The chain is built from TRBV5-1 and TRBJ2-7; D uncertain. V lost 1 base to trimming and J lost 4 bases, with 6 bases between them. CDR3 length: 12 residues. The germline V gene has CDR1 SGHRS and CDR2 YFSETQ. The CDR3 bases are TGCGCCAGCAGCTTGCAACAGTACGAGCAGTACTTC. Its protein product is CASSLQQYEQYF. Combining the CDR3 with reference TRBV5-1 and TRBJ2-7 gives the whole variable domain KAGVTQTPRYLIKTRGQQVTLSCSPISGHRSVSWYQQTPGQGLQFLFEYFSETQRNKGNFPGRFSGRQFSNSRSEMNVSTLELGDSALYLCASSLQQYEQYFGPGTRLTVT.

The chain joins TRBV28 to TRBJ1-5; D is ambiguous. V gave up 6 bases and J gave up 0 bases, with 3 bases separating them. The germline V gene has CDR1 MDHEN and CDR2 SYDVKM. This CDR3 is built from 12 residues. For the CDR3, the DNA is TGTGCCAGCAGAAGTAGCAATCAGCCCCAGCATTTT. This gives the protein CASRSSNQPQHF.

This rearrangement joins TRBV5-4 to TRBJ2-3; D unresolved. CDR1 is SGHNT and CDR2 is YYREEE in the germline V gene (reference sequence). The CDR3 consists of 12 residues. V lost 4 bases, J lost 4 bases, and 7 bases lay in between. The CDR3: CASSPTPDTQYF. The CDR3 DNA sequence: TGTGCCAGCAGCCCGACTCCAGATACGCAGTATTTT.

The rearrangement joins TRBV2 to TRBJ2-3; 10 nucleotides line up with TRBD2. V was clipped by 4 bases and J by 1 base; unmatched bases: 11. The CDR3 sequence is 18 residues long. CDR1 and CDR2 (germline): SNHLY, FYNNEI. DNA for the CDR3: TGTGCCAGCAGTGGAGCTAGCGGGGGCCTCGGGGGCACAGATACGCAGTATTTT. This codes for CASSGASGGLGGTDTQYF.

V and J are TRBV6-6 and TRBJ2-7; D may be TRBD2 (6 bases). CDR1 MNHNY and CDR2 SVGAGI come from the germline V gene (reference sequence). The CDR3 loop spans 15 amino acids. V lost 6 bases and J lost 0, with 15 bases in between. CDR3 in DNA: TGTGCCAGCAGCCTAGCCGCGGGGCTCTCCTACGAGCAGTACTTC. Amino acid sequence: CASSLAAGLSYEQYF.

In this sample, this clone is medium-sized. The rearrangement uses TRBV14 and TRBJ1-2; D is undetermined. There are 13 residues in the CDR3. Germline V gives CDR1 SGHDN, CDR2 FVKESK. Trimming took off 1 base at V and 7 bases at J, with 10 bases between the two ends. CDR3 region: CASSQAGVSGYTF. The DNA for the CDR3 is TGTGCCAGCAGCCAAGCTGGGGTTAGTGGCTACACCTTC.